Detailed here is one T cell receptor beta chain. The antigen remains unidentified. Sequenced by immunoSEQ multiplex PCR; TCRdb stores in-frame clones only, minus some. The sample has a few hundred thousand clones, approximately 70% seen once; the top ten hold roughly 10%. CDR3 size: 14 residues. CDR1 and CDR2 from the germline V gene are SNHLY and FYNNEI. Between the trimmed V and J ends, which lost 7 bases and 1 base, there was a span of 13 bases. This sample is drawn from a study of shared clonotypes between healthy human individuals. Findings of the study overall: Sorted-subset sequencing, rarefaction showed, was incomplete despite large depth. Across several donors, naive CD4 shared roughly 5%, naive CD8 more than 3%, memory CD4 over 2%, memory CD8 0.35% to 0.5%.

This receptor was taken from a man aged 25-45 years in good health. Sample: memory CD4+ T cells sorted from blood. Sample subset: CD45RA-negative fraction. The rearrangement uses TRBV2 and TRBJ1-1, with D perhaps TRBD1 (5 bases). The CDR3 sequence: CASMIGGSNTEAFF. CDR3 nucleotide sequence: TGTGCCAGCATGATCGGGGGATCGAACACTGAAGCTTTCTTT.